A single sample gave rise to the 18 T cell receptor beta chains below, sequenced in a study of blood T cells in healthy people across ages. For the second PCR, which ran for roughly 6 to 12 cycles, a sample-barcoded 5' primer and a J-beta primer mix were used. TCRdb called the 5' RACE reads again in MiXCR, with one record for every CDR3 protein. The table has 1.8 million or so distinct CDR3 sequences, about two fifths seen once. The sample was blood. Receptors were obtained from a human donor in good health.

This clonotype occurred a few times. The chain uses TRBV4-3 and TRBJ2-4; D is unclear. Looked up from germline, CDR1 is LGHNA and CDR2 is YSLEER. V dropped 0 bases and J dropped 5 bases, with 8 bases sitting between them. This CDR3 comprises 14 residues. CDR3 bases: TGCGCCAGCAGCCAAGATCGAATGGAAAACATTCAGTACTTC. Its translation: CASSQDRMENIQYF.

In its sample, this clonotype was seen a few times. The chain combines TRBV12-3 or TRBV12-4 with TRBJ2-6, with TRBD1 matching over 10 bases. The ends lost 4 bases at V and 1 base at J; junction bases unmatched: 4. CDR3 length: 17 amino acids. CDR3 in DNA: TGTGCCAGCAGTTCTGGACAGGGGGTATCTGGGGCCAACGTCCTGACTTTC. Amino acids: CASSSGQGVSGANVLTF.

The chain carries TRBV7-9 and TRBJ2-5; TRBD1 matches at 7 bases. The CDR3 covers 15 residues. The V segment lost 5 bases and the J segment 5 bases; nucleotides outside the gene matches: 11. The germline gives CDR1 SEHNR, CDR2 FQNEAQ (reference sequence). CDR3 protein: CASSKDRVGSETQYF. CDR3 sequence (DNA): TGTGCCAGCAGCAAAGACAGGGTAGGGTCGGAGACCCAGTACTTC.

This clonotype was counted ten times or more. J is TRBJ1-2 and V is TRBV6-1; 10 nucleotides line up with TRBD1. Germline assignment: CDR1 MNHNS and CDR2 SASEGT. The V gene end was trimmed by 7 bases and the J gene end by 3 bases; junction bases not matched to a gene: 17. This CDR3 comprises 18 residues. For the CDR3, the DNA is TGTGCCAGCACCAAACGAGGGGCCCGGGACAGGGGTTACTATGGCTACACCTTC. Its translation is CASTKRGARDRGYYGYTF.

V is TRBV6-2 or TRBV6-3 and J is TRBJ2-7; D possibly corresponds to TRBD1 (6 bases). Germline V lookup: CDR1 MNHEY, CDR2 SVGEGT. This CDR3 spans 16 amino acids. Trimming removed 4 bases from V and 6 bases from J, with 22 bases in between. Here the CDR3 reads CASSSFASGVSVEQYF. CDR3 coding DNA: TGTGCCAGCAGTTCCTTCGCGTCAGGGGTTTCCGTCGAGCAGTACTTC.

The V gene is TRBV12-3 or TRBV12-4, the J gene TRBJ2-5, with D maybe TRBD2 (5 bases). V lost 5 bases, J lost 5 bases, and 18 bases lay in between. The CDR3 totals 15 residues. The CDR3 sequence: CASSPAGFRPETQYF. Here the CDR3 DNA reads TGTGCCAGCAGTCCGGCGGGCTTCCGACCGGAGACCCAGTACTTC.

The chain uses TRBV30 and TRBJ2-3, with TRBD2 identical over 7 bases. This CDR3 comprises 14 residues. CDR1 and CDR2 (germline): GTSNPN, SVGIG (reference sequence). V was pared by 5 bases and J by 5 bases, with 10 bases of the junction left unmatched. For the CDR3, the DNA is TGTGCCTGGGGCCTAGCGGAATCCCTAGATACGCAGTATTTT. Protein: CAWGLAESLDTQYF.

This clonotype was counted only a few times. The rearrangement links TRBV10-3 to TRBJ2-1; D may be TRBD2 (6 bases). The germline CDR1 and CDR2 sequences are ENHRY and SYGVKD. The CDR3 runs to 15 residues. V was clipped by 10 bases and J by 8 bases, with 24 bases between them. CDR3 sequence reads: CATQYEAGLGDEQFF. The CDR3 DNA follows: TGTGCCACCCAATACGAGGCGGGGCTCGGGGATGAGCAGTTCTTC.

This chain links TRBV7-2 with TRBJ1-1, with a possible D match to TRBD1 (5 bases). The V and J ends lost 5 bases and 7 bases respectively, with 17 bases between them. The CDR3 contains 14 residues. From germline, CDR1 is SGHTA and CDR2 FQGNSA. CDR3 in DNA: TGTGCCAGCAGCAAGCCCGGGGCCAAATTTGAAGCTTTCTTT. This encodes CASSKPGAKFEAFF. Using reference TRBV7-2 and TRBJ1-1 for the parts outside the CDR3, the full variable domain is GAGVSQSPSNKVTEKGKDVELRCDPISGHTALYWYRQSLGQGLEFLIYFQGNSAPDKSGLPSDRFSAERTGGSVSTLTIQRTQQEDSAVYLCASSKPGAKFEAFFGQGTRLTVV.

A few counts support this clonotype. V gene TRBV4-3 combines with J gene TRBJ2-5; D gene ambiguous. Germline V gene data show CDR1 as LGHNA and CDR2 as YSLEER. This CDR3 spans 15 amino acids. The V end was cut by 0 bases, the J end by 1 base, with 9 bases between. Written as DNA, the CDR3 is TGCGCCAGCAGCCAAGATTTAGGCTCCCAAGAGACCCAGTACTTC. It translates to CASSQDLGSQETQYF.

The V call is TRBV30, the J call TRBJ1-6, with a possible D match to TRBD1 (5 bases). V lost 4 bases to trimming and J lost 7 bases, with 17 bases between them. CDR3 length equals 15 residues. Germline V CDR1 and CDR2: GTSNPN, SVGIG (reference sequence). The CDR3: CAWNPPGALNSPLHF. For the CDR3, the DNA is TGTGCCTGGAATCCTCCCGGGGCACTCAATTCACCCCTCCACTTT.

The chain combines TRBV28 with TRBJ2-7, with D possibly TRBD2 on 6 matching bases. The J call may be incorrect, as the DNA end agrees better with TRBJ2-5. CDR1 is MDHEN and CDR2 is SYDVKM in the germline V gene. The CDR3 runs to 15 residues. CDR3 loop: CASNLPGLSQETQYF. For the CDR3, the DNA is TGTGCCAGCAACCTCCCAGGACTATCGCAAGAGACCCAGTACTTC.

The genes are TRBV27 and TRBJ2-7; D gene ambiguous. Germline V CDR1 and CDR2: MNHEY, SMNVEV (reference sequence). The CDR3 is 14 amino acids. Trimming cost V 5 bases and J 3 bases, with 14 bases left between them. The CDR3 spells CASSPGIDLYEQYF. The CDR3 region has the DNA TGTGCCAGCAGTCCAGGCATTGACCTCTACGAGCAGTACTTC.

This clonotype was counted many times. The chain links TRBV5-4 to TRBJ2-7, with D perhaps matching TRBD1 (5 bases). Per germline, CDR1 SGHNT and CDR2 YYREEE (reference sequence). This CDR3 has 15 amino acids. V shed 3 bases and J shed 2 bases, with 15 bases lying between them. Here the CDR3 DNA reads TGTGCCAGCAGCTCCCAGGGATGGCACCCCTACGAGCAGTACTTC. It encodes CASSSQGWHPYEQYF.

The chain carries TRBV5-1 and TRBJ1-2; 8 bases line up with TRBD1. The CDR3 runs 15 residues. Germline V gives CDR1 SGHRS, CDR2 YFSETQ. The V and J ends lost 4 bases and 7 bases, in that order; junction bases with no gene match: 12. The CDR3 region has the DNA TGCGCCAGCAGCCCGGCCCTAACAGGGGGGATTGGCTACACCTTC. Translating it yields CASSPALTGGIGYTF.

In nucleotides, the CDR3 is TGCAGCGTAAGGGGACTTGCCGGGGTTAATGAGCAGTTCTTC. Its protein is CSVRGLAGVNEQFF. This sequence joins TRBV29-1 and TRBJ2-1; D possibly corresponds to TRBD2 (6 bases). The CDR3 totals 14 residues. The germline V gene has CDR1 SQVTM and CDR2 ANQGSEA. V was trimmed by 6 bases and J by 7 bases, leaving 19 bases between them.

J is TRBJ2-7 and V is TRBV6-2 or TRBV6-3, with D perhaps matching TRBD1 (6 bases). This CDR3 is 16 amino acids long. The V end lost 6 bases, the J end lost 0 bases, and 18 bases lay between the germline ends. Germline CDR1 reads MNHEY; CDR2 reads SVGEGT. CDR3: CASRRGQPISSYEQYF. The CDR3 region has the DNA TGTGCCAGCAGGCGTGGACAGCCCATCAGCTCCTACGAGCAGTACTTC.

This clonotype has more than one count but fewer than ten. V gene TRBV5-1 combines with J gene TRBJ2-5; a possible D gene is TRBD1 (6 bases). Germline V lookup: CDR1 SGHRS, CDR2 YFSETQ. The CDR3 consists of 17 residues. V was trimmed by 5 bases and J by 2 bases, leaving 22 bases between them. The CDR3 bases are TGCGCCAGCAGTAAGGGGGTGGGCACTACTAGACAAGAGACCCAGTACTTC. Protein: CASSKGVGTTRQETQYF.